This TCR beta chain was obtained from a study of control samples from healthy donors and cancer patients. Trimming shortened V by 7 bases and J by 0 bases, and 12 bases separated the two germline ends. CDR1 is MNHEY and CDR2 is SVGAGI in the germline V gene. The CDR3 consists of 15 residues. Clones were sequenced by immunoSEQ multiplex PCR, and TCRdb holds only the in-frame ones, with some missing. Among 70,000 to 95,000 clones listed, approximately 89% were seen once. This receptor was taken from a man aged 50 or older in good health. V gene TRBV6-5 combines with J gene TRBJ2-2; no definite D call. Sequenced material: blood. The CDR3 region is CASTAAVSNTGELFF. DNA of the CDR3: TGTGCCAGCACGGCGGCAGTGTCGAACACCGGGGAGCTGTTTTTT.